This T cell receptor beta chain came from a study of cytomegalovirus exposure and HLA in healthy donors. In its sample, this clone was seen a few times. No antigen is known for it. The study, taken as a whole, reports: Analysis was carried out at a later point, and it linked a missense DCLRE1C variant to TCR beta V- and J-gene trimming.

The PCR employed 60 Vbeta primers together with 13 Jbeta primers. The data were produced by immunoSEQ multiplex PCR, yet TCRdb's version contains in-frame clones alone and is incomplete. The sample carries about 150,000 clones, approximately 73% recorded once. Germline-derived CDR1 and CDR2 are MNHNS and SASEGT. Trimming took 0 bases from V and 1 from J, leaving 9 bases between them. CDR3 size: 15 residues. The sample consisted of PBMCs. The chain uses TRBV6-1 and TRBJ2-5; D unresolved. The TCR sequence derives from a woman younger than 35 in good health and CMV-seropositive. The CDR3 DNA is TGTGCCAGCAGTGAAGCGCTCCTCAGCCAAGAGACCCAGTACTTC. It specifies CASSEALLSQETQYF.